This entry lists 9 T cell receptor beta chains sequenced from one sample in a study of T cell responses to AZD1222 COVID-19 vaccine. TCRdb's table, derived via immunoSEQ multiplex PCR, lists solely in-frame clones and lacks some. This sample has about 150,000 clones; approximately 85% occur once, and the top ten carry over 7%. The source was peripheral blood, collected on day 0 of AZD1222 vaccination. The source of these receptors is an adult in good health.

J is TRBJ2-3 and V is TRBV11-2; 7 bases line up with TRBD1. V lost 5 bases and J lost 4; bases outside the gene matches: 6. Germline CDR1 and CDR2: SGHAT and FQNNGV. The CDR3 runs to 14 residues. The CDR3 sequence is CASSALGQPDTQYF. In nucleotides, the CDR3 is TGTGCCAGCAGCGCGTTGGGACAGCCAGATACGCAGTATTTT.

The chain employs TRBV29-1 and TRBJ1-2; a weak D match, TRBD1 (5 bases). The germline V gene has CDR1 SQVTM and CDR2 ANQGSEA. There are 10 residues in the CDR3. V shed 4 bases and J shed 8 bases, with 8 bases lying between them. DNA of the CDR3: TGCAGCGTTGGAGGGGAAGGCTACACCTTC. This translates into CSVGGEGYTF.

This chain uses TRBV7-9 with TRBJ1-1; 10 bases align to TRBD1. The V gene end was trimmed by 5 bases and the J gene end by 1 base; junction bases not matched to a gene: 4. CDR3 length: 15 residues. The V gene's germline CDR1 is SEHNR and CDR2 FQNEAQ (reference sequence). The chain's CDR3 is CASSARQGANTEAFF. The CDR3 coding sequence is TGTGCCAGCAGCGCCCGACAGGGGGCGAACACTGAAGCTTTCTTT.

The gene calls are TRBV11-2 and TRBJ2-1, with 12 bases fitting TRBD2. The CDR3 length is 13 residues. CDR1 is SGHAT, CDR2 FQNNGV, per germline. The trim removed 9 bases at V and 9 bases at J, leaving 6 bases unmatched. CDR3 region: CASRTSGNGEQFF. The CDR3 bases are TGTGCCAGTAGGACTAGCGGGAACGGTGAGCAGTTCTTC.

The J gene is TRBJ2-7, the V gene TRBV5-8; 10 bases fit TRBD2. Germline V gene lookup returns CDR1 SGHTS and CDR2 YDEGEE. V lost 7 bases, J lost 6 bases, and 7 bases stayed unmatched. This CDR3 spans 13 amino acids. CDR3 in amino acids: CASGILAGTEQYF. The DNA for the CDR3 is TGTGCCAGCGGCATACTAGCGGGAACCGAGCAGTACTTC.

The rearrangement uses TRBV5-1 and TRBJ2-5; D unresolved. The germline V gene encodes CDR1 SGHRS and CDR2 YFSETQ. Trimming pared 1 base from V and 2 bases from J, leaving 6 bases between. The CDR3 extends over 13 amino acids. CDR3 coding DNA: TGCGCCAGCAGCTTGTTGCTTCAAGAGACCCAGTACTTC. Translated: CASSLLLQETQYF.

The chain joins TRBV4-2 to TRBJ2-7; TRBD1 is a possible D gene (6 bases). V was trimmed by 4 bases and J by 4 bases, leaving 14 bases between them. Germline CDR1 and CDR2: LGHNA and YNFKEQ. CDR3 length: 14 residues. The CDR3 loop is CASSPPRQDYEQYF. The CDR3 DNA reads TGTGCCAGCAGCCCCCCGAGACAGGATTACGAGCAGTACTTC.

The V and J genes are TRBV6-6 and TRBJ2-3; the D call may be TRBD1 or TRBD2 (6 bases each). With 10 bases removed from V and 4 bases from J, the gap between germline ends came to 18 bases. The CDR3 spans 14 residues. The germline CDR1 and CDR2 sequences are MNHNY and SVGAGI (reference sequence). The DNA of the CDR3 is TGTGCCACCCCGGGGGCTTGGGGGTCAGATACGCAGTATTTT. Translation gives CATPGAWGSDTQYF.

This clone was counted between two and nine times. The V gene is TRBV18, the J gene TRBJ1-4; D is undetermined. The CDR3 covers 12 residues. Trimming removed 6 bases at V and 5 bases at J, with 7 bases between. The germline CDR1 and CDR2 sequences are KGHSH and LQKENI. CDR3 nucleotides: TGTGCCAGCTCGTTGGTGAATGAAAAACTGTTTTTT. Its translation is CASSLVNEKLFF.